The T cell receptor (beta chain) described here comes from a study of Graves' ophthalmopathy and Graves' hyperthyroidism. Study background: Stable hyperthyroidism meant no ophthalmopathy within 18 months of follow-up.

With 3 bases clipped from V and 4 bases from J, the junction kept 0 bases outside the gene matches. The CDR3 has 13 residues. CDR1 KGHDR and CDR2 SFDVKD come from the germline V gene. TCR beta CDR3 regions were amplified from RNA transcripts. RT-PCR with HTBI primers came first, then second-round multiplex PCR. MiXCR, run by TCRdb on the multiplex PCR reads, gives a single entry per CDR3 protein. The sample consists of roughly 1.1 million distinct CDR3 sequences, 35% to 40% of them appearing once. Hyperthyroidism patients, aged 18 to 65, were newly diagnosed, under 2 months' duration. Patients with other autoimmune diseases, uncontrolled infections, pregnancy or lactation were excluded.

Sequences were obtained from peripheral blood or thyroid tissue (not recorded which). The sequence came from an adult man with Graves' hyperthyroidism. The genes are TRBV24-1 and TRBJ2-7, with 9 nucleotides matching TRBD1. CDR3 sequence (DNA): TGTGCCACCAGTGATGGACAGGGGTACGAGCAGTACTTC. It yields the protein CATSDGQGYEQYF.